This TCR beta chain was sequenced in a study of post-analysis software for immune sequencing data. As for the study in general: Relapsing-remitting, secondary progressive and progressive-relapsing multiple sclerosis were all included among the disease courses. General study points: Patients had higher frequencies than controls of five TRBV segments, including TRBV5-6, TRBV5-1 and TRBV20-1. Strong co-clustering by F measure linked samples that shared a preparation batch.

The CDR3 totals 16 residues. Between the trimmed V and J ends, which lost 2 bases and 1 base, there was a span of 14 bases. Germline V lookup: CDR1 SEHNR, CDR2 FQNEAQ (reference sequence). Details on this clonotype: The antigen is undetermined.

Included in the TCR beta cDNA libraries were unique molecular identifiers. MiXCR, applied by TCRdb to the PCR reads, yields one record per CDR3 protein. The sample lists roughly 870,000 distinct CDR3 sequences, roughly half seen once, with 4.6% in the top ten. V gene TRBV7-9 combines with J gene TRBJ2-5; weak D call: TRBD1 (6 bases). This clonotype was obtained from a girl aged 5-17 years with multiple sclerosis. Material for sequencing was blood. The CDR3 bases are TGTGCCAGCAGCTTACCACGTCTGGGGGCCCAAGAGACCCAGTACTTC. It codes for CASSLPRLGAQETQYF. The complete variable domain, with remaining parts taken from reference TRBV7-9 and TRBJ2-5, reads DTGVSQNPRHKITKRGQNVTFRCDPISEHNRLYWYRQTLGQGPEFLTYFQNEAQLEKSRLLSDRFSAERPKGSFSTLEIQRTEQGDSAMYLCASSLPRLGAQETQYFGPGTRLLVL.